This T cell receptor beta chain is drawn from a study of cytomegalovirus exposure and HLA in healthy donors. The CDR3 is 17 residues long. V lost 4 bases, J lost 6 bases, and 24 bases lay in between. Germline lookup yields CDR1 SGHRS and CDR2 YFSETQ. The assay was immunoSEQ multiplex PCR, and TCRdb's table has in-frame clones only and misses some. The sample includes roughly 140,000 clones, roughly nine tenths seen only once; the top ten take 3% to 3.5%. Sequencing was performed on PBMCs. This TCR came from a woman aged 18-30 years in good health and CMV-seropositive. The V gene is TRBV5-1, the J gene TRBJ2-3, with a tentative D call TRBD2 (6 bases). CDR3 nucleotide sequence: TGCGCCAGCAGCCCAGGGACCCTAGCGAAAGGAGGGGATACGCAGTATTTT. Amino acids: CASSPGTLAKGGDTQYF.